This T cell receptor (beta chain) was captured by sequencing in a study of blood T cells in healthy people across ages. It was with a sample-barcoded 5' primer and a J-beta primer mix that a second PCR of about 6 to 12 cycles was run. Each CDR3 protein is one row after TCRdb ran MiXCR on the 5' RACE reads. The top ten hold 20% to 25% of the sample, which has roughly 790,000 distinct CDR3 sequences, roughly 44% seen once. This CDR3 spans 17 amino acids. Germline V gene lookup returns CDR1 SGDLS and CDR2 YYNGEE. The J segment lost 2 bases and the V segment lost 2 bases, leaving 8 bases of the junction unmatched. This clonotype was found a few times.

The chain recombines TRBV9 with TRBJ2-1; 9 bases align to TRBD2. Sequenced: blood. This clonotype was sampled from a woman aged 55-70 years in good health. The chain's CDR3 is CASSVGTSFGPYNEQFF. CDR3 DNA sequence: TGTGCCAGCAGCGTGGGGACTAGCTTTGGCCCCTACAATGAGCAGTTCTTC.